This T cell receptor beta chain was identified in a study of OX40 agonist ivuxolimab in advanced cancers. Study as a whole: An anti-OX40 (CD134) antibody with agonistic activity, ivuxolimab, was administered to patients. Patients were dosed intravenously with ivuxolimab at 0.01 to 10 mg/kg every 2 weeks. Whole-study findings and limits: There were, on average, more expanded clones in CD8+ T cells than in CD4+.

Libraries were prepared by immunoSEQ multiplex PCR; TCRdb keeps only in-frame clonotypes and omits some of them. Of some 80,000 clones listed, approximately 90% were seen once; the top ten hold more than 4%. Notes on this clone: Its antigen is unknown.

The germline V and J ends were trimmed by 0 bases and 2 bases, with 12 bases remaining between them. Germline CDR1 and CDR2: SGHKS and YYEKEE (reference sequence). The CDR3 extends over 15 amino acids. The gene calls are TRBV5-5 and TRBJ2-7, with a tentative D call TRBD1 (6 bases). This sample comprised CD4+ or CD8+ T cells sorted from blood, obtained in a trial of the OX40 agonist ivuxolimab. This sequence was found in an adult with an advanced solid tumor such as melanoma, head and neck, liver or kidney cancer. CDR3 bases: TGTGCCAGCAGCTTGGGGGGGACAAATACCTACGAGCAGTACTTC. It yields the protein CASSLGGTNTYEQYF.